These 19 T cell receptor beta chains came from one sample sequenced in a study of regulatory T cells in long-lasting Graves disease. The time point denotes: persistent/refractory GD, antithyroid drugs over 5 years with positive TRAb. From RNA extracted from PBMCs, the TCR library was made. Libraries of TCR beta came from iRepertoire HTBI primers plus Arm-PCR of CDR3 regions. TCRdb called the multiplex PCR reads again in MiXCR, with one record for every CDR3 protein. The sample lists about 400,000 distinct CDR3 sequences, around 21% seen once, with less than 25% in the top ten. The sample in question was peripheral blood mononuclear cells (PBMCs), obtained when the disease was refractory, from a patient treated with antithyroid drugs. These receptors all stem from a female donor with Graves disease.

This clonotype was seen repeatedly, ten times or more. The chain is built from TRBV7-8 and TRBJ1-2; the D gene is possibly TRBD1 (5 bases). The CDR3 is 13 amino acids. Germline values: CDR1 SGHVS, CDR2 FQNEAQ. V was shortened by 0 bases and J by 7 bases, with 9 bases between the two germline ends. Here the CDR3 DNA reads TGTGCCAGCAGCTTAGCTCAGGGAAGTGGCTACACCTTC. It codes for CASSLAQGSGYTF.

The V call is TRBV28, the J call TRBJ2-7; weak D call: TRBD1 (6 bases). The germline V gene encodes CDR1 MDHEN and CDR2 SYDVKM. CDR3 size: 13 residues. With 7 bases removed from V and 8 bases from J, the gap between germline ends came to 18 bases. The CDR3 sequence: CASTQGSSTKQYF. CDR3 nucleotide sequence: TGTGCCAGCACCCAGGGGAGCTCTACGAAGCAGTACTTC.

The gene calls are TRBV29-1 and TRBJ2-7; tentatively, D is TRBD1 or TRBD2 (5 bases each). Trimming cost V 4 bases and J 2 bases, with 12 bases left between them. CDR1 SQVTM and CDR2 ANQGSEA come from the germline V gene. This CDR3 comprises 13 residues. CDR3 amino acids: CSVGAAGPYEQYF. In nucleotides, the CDR3 is TGCAGCGTTGGAGCGGCAGGGCCCTACGAGCAGTACTTC.

This clonotype showed up many times. The rearrangement links TRBV7-2 to TRBJ1-4, with D perhaps matching TRBD1 (6 bases). V lost 4 bases to trimming and J lost 6 bases, with 15 bases between them. Germline assignment: CDR1 SGHTA and CDR2 FQGNSA. The CDR3 contains 15 residues. CDR3 region: CASSSQGRLDEKLFF. The CDR3 region has the DNA TGTGCCAGCAGCTCACAGGGAAGGTTGGATGAAAAACTGTTTTTT.

The chain links TRBV20-1 to TRBJ2-5, with D maybe TRBD1 (6 bases). Trimming cost V 1 base and J 2 bases, with 11 bases left between them. The CDR3 spans 14 residues. Germline lookup yields CDR1 DFQATT and CDR2 SNEGSKA (reference sequence). The CDR3 nucleotides are TGCAGTGCTAGAGGGACAGTTAAACAAGAGACCCAGTACTTC. It encodes CSARGTVKQETQYF.

The rearrangement uses TRBV20-1 and TRBJ1-2, with a possible D match to TRBD1 (5 bases). This CDR3 contains 13 residues. Trimming removed 8 bases from V and 5 bases from J, with 18 bases in between. Looked up from germline, CDR1 is DFQATT and CDR2 is SNEGSKA (reference sequence). The CDR3 region is CSPWAGTAYGYTF. CDR3 sequence (DNA): TGCAGTCCCTGGGCCGGGACGGCATATGGCTACACCTTC.

The CDR3 DNA reads as TGTGCCAGCAGCTCCTCTAGCGGGAGGGCCGTTCGCACCGGGGAGCTGTTTTTT. Amino acids: CASSSSSGRAVRTGELFF. The V and J genes are TRBV5-4 and TRBJ2-2, with 12 bases that match TRBD2. The CDR3 totals 18 residues. Per germline, CDR1 SGHNT and CDR2 YYREEE (reference sequence). J gave up 4 bases and V 3 bases, and 10 bases lay outside the gene matches. Based on the CDR3 plus reference TRBV5-4 and TRBJ2-2, the full variable domain is ETGVTQSPTHLIKTRGQQVTLRCSSQSGHNTVSWYQQALGQGPQFIFQYYREEENGRGNFPPRFSGLQFPNYSSELNVNALELDDSALYLCASSSSSGRAVRTGELFFGEGSRLTVL.

This chain uses TRBV30 with TRBJ1-5; maybe TRBD1 (6 bases). The CDR3 consists of 13 residues. Germline CDR1 and CDR2: GTSNPN and SVGIG (reference sequence). The germline V and J ends were trimmed by 5 bases and 7 bases, with 15 bases remaining between them. The CDR3 loop is CAWSLGGEQPQHF. The CDR3 region has the DNA TGTGCCTGGTCCCTTGGGGGCGAGCAGCCCCAGCATTTT.

Only a few counts were recorded for this clonotype. The rearrangement links TRBV19 to TRBJ1-5, with TRBD1 as a possible D gene (5 bases). The CDR3 is 12 residues long. The germline V and J ends were trimmed by 6 bases and 7 bases, with 10 bases remaining between them. Germline values: CDR1 LNHDA, CDR2 SQIVND (reference sequence). The CDR3 here is CASRQGSQPQHF. The CDR3, as DNA: TGTGCCAGTAGGCAGGGTAGCCAGCCCCAGCATTTT.

V and J are TRBV2 and TRBJ2-3; D may match TRBD1 or TRBD2 (5 bases each). Looked up from germline, CDR1 is SNHLY and CDR2 is FYNNEI. V lost 6 bases to trimming and J lost 9 bases, with 16 bases between them. This CDR3 is built from 13 residues. The CDR3 spells CASSPGTAFTQYF. DNA of the CDR3: TGTGCCAGCAGCCCGGGGACCGCATTCACGCAGTATTTT.

This clonotype has a single count. This sequence is one base from a far larger clone and is likely a read error. The chain carries TRBV12-3 or TRBV12-4 and TRBJ2-7; 8 bases match TRBD1. The CDR3 sequence is 17 residues long. Losses at the gene ends were 6 bases for V and 2 bases for J; bases not matched to a gene: 15. This CDR3 reads CASRPKGLNRGAYEQYF. The CDR3 DNA sequence: TGTGCCAGCAGACCCAAAGGCCTAAACAGGGGGGCCTACGAGCAGTACTTC.

This clonotype was seen ten or more times. The chain recombines TRBV12-3 or TRBV12-4 with TRBJ1-2; the D is unclear. This CDR3 comprises 13 residues. Between the trimmed V and J ends, which lost 5 bases and 4 bases, there was a span of 11 bases. The DNA of the CDR3 is TGTGCCAGCAGTCCACCGGACTTCTATGGCTACACCTTC. Translated: CASSPPDFYGYTF.

At least ten counts were recorded for this clonotype. The chain uses TRBV28 and TRBJ2-7; the D gene is possibly TRBD2 (5 bases). Germline V gene lookup returns CDR1 MDHEN and CDR2 SYDVKM. The CDR3 is 13 amino acids. The V end was cut by 1 base, the J end by 7 bases, with 11 bases between. The chain's CDR3 is CASSLLAGIEQYF. The CDR3 DNA is TGTGCCAGCAGTTTATTAGCCGGGATAGAGCAGTACTTC.

This clonotype was detected a few times. The chain couples TRBV7-8 to TRBJ2-6, with D unresolved. Germline assignment: CDR1 SGHVS and CDR2 FQNEAQ. The CDR3 loop spans 11 amino acids. Trimming took off 7 bases at V and 2 bases at J, with 0 bases between the two ends. CDR3 nucleotide sequence: TGTGCCAGCACTGGGGCCAACGTCCTGACTTTC. The encoded protein is CASTGANVLTF.

Ten or more counts support this clonotype. The V gene is TRBV28, the J gene TRBJ2-5, with D maybe TRBD1 (5 bases). Per the germline V gene, CDR1 is MDHEN and CDR2 is SYDVKM. The CDR3 has 14 amino acids. The ends were cut back, 5 bases at V and 2 bases at J, with 12 bases in the middle. CDR3 sequence (DNA): TGTGCCAGCAGTCAAAGGGGCAGTCAAGAGACCCAGTACTTC. It is translated as CASSQRGSQETQYF.

In its sample, this clonotype was seen a few times. The chain couples TRBV6-1 to TRBJ2-7, with D maybe TRBD2 (5 bases). V lost 10 bases and J 2 bases, leaving 18 bases between the germline ends. This CDR3 region has 14 residues. Per the germline V gene, CDR1 is MNHNS and CDR2 is SASEGT. The CDR3 nucleotides read TGTGCCACGAGACGGCCGGAGAGGGCCTACGAGCAGTACTTC. Translating gives CATRRPERAYEQYF.

This clonotype was seen ten or more times. This rearrangement joins TRBV30 to TRBJ2-7, with unresolved D. Germline CDR1 and CDR2: GTSNPN and SVGIG (reference sequence). The CDR3 has 11 residues. Trimming left V 2 bases short and J 6 bases short, with 8 bases between. CDR3 sequence: CAWSRRGEQYF. In nucleotides, the CDR3 is TGTGCCTGGAGTAGGCGCGGCGAGCAGTACTTC.

In its sample, this clonotype was seen many times. The chain links TRBV15 to TRBJ2-5; D is undetermined. There are 22 residues in the CDR3. Germline V gene sequence: CDR1 LNHNV, CDR2 YYDKDF (reference sequence). The ends were cut back, 0 bases at V and 5 bases at J, with 34 bases in the middle. The CDR3 sequence: CATSRDQDLVRPQIGALETQYF. The CDR3 nucleotides read TGTGCCACCAGCAGAGATCAGGACCTAGTTAGACCCCAGATAGGAGCTCTGGAGACCCAGTACTTC. Full variable domain (missing parts from reference TRBV15 and TRBJ2-5): DAMVIQNPRYQVTQFGKPVTLSCSQTLNHNVMYWYQQKSSQAPKLLFHYYDKDFNNEADTPDNFQSRRPNTSFCFLDIRSPGLGDTAMYLCATSRDQDLVRPQIGALETQYFGPGTRLLVL.

The chain has TRBV10-3 and TRBJ1-1; 8 bases line up with TRBD1. This CDR3 is 17 amino acids long. The germline CDR1 and CDR2 sequences are ENHRY and SYGVKD. J lost 1 base, V lost 8 bases, and 15 bases had no gene match. CDR3 loop: CAIGDTDRGFANTEAFF. Here the CDR3 DNA reads TGTGCCATCGGCGATACCGACAGGGGATTTGCGAACACTGAAGCTTTCTTT.